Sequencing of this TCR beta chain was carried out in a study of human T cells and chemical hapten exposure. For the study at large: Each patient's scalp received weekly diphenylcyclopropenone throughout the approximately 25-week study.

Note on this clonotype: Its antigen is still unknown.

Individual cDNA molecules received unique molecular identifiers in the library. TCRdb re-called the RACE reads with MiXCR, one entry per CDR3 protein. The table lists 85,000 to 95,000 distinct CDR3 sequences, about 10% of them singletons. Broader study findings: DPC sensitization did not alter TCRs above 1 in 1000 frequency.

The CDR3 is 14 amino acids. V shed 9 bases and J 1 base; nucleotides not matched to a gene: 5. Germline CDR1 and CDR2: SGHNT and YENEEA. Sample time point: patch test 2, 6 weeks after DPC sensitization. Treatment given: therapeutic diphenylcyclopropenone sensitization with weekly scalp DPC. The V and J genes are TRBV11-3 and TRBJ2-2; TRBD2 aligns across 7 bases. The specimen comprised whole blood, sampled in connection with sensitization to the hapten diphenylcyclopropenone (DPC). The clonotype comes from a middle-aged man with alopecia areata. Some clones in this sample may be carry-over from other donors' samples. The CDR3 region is CASGAGRNTGELFF. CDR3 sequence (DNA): TGTGCCAGTGGAGCGGGAAGGAACACCGGGGAGCTGTTTTTT.